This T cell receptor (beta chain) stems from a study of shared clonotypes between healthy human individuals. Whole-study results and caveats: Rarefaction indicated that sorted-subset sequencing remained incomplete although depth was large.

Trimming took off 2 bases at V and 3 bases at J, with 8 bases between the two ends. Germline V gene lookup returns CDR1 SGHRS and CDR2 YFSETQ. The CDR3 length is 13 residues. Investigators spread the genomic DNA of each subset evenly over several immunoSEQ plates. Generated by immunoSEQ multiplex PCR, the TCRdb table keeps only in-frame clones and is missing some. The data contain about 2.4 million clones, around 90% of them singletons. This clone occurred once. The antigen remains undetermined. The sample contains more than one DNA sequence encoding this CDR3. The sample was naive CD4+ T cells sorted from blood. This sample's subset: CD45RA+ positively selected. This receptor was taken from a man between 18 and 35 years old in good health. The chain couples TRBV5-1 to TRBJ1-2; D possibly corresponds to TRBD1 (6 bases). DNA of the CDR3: TGCGCCAGCAGCTTACAGGGCGACTATGGCTACACCTTC. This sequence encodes CASSLQGDYGYTF.